The T cell receptor beta chain under discussion was sequenced for a study of blood T cell repertoires in COVID-19. About the study: T cells, B-cell-depleted T cells, or PBMCs provided the cDNA or gDNA that served as material.

Profiling relied on immunoSEQ multiplex PCR, and the TCRdb table lists in-frame clones only, not all of them. This sample carries over 250,000 clones, 89% of them seen once, and the ten largest clones take around 2.1%. V dropped 2 bases and J dropped 7; count of bases not matched to a gene: 12. This CDR3 comprises 16 residues. CDR1 is MNHNS, CDR2 SASEGT, per germline. This sequence originates from a man aged 45-60 years with acute or convalescent COVID-19. The sample comprised peripheral blood. The rearrangement uses TRBV6-1 and TRBJ2-7, with 9 positions matching TRBD1. Here the CDR3 reads CASSEFSFTGGEEQYF. The CDR3 nucleotides read TGTGCCAGCAGTGAATTCTCGTTCACAGGGGGCGAAGAGCAGTACTTC.